This T cell receptor beta chain was profiled in a study of cytomegalovirus exposure and HLA in healthy donors. Vbeta (60) and Jbeta (13) primers were used in the PCR. Method: immunoSEQ multiplex PCR; TCRdb's copy keeps in-frame clones and lacks some. The repertoire holds around 140,000 clones, with approximately 80% as singletons. This clone was seen only a few times. CDR3 length equals 15 residues. Germline trimming cut 3 bases from V and 5 bases from J; bases unmatched to any gene: 9. CDR1 and CDR2 from the germline V gene are MDHEN and SYDVKM. Sequencing was done on a sample of PBMCs. The chain has TRBV28 and TRBJ2-7, with 8 bases identical to TRBD1. This TCR was recovered from a male donor in good health and CMV-seronegative. The CDR3 protein is CASSFLDRAQDEQYF. CDR3 in DNA: TGTGCCAGCAGTTTCCTGGACAGGGCGCAGGACGAGCAGTACTTC.